The 6 T cell receptor beta chains given below trace back to one sample, sequenced in a study of shared clonotypes between healthy human individuals. The protocol was immunoSEQ multiplex PCR, while the TCRdb copy is restricted to in-frame clones and leaves out a portion. The profile covers 1.5 million to 2.5 million clones, with about 95% appearing a single time and less than 1.5% taken by the ten largest. In the naive CD8 group, cells lacked CD45RO and were positively selected for CCR7, so terminally differentiated effector memory CD45RA+ cells were left out. Material: naive CD8+ T cells sorted from blood. The receptors here all came from a man aged 18 to 30 in good health.

The chain combines TRBV7-2 with TRBJ2-5, with D tentatively TRBD2 (6 bases). This CDR3 comprises 14 residues. The V gene lost 4 bases and the J gene lost 2 bases, with 11 bases spanning the gap. Germline CDR1 is SGHTA and CDR2 is FQGNSA. Here the CDR3 reads CASSSWAGQETQYF. Written as DNA, the CDR3 is TGTGCCAGCAGCTCGTGGGCGGGGCAAGAGACCCAGTACTTC.

The J gene is TRBJ2-7, the V gene TRBV7-6, with TRBD2 matching over 10 bases. The CDR3 loop spans 15 amino acids. Germline V gene sequence: CDR1 SGHVS, CDR2 FNYEAQ. V gave up 8 bases and J gave up 5 bases; unmatched junction bases: 12. CDR3 nucleotide sequence: TGTGCCAGCCGGAGGGGGACTAGCGAGTTCCACGAGCAGTACTTC. Translation gives CASRRGTSEFHEQYF.

The chain joins TRBV7-9 to TRBJ2-2, with D hard to call. This CDR3 comprises 13 residues. The germline V gene encodes CDR1 SEHNR and CDR2 FQNEAQ (reference sequence). The V end lost 3 bases, the J end lost 4 bases, and 6 bases lay between the germline ends. CDR3 loop: CASSFLTTGELFF. DNA of the CDR3: TGTGCCAGCAGCTTCCTAACCACCGGGGAGCTGTTTTTT.

With respect to this clone: Other DNA sequences from this sample encode an identical CDR3 as well. The gene calls are TRBV7-9 and TRBJ2-7; a weak D match, TRBD2 (5 bases). In germline, CDR1 is SEHNR, CDR2 FQNEAQ (reference sequence). V lost 1 base and J lost 6, with 7 bases in between. The CDR3 loop spans 12 amino acids. CDR3 bases: TGTGCCAGCAGCTTAGGCGGGTCCGAGCAGTACTTC. It translates to CASSLGGSEQYF.

This clone showed up just once. Other DNA sequences within the sample encode an identical CDR3. The chain carries TRBV6-5 and TRBJ1-1; maybe TRBD1 (6 bases). This CDR3 region has 14 residues. V lost 6 bases to trimming and J lost 0 bases, with 11 bases between them. Germline V gene data show CDR1 as MNHEY and CDR2 as SVGAGI. In nucleotides, the CDR3 is TGTGCCAGCAGGACCACAGGGATGAACACTGAAGCTTTCTTT. Its translation: CASRTTGMNTEAFF.

The CDR3 region has the DNA TGTGCCAGCACCCCCAGATGGAATGAGCAGTTCTTC. Protein: CASTPRWNEQFF. This chain links TRBV6-6 with TRBJ2-1; no definite D call. Trimming shortened V by 7 bases and J by 7 bases, and 11 bases separated the two germline ends. Germline lookup yields CDR1 MNHNY and CDR2 SVGAGI (reference sequence). This CDR3 region has 12 residues.